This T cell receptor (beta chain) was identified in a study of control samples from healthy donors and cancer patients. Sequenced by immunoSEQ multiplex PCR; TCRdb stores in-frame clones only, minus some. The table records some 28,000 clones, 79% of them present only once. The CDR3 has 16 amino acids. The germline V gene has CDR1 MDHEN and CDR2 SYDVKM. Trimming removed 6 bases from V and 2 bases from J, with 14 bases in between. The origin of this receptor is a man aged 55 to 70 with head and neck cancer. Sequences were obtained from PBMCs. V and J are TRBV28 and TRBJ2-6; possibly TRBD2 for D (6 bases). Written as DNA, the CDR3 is TGTGCCAGCAGCCCCGCGGGGTTTGCTGGGGCCAACGTCCTGACTTTC. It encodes CASSPAGFAGANVLTF.